Sequencing of this TCR beta chain was carried out in a study of T-cell reconstitution after alpha-beta-depleted transplantation in children (dated by TCRdb to between 2015 and 2016). With regard to the full study: Using TCR repertoire profiling, the study followed T-cell immune reconstitution in a quantitative way in children after TCRalphabeta/CD19-depleted allogeneic hematopoietic cell transplantation.

The library was built by means of PCR. Sequenced on an Illumina HiSeq 2500. Molecular barcoding was employed in the preparation of TCR libraries, with unique molecular identifiers being used to normalize TCRbeta repertoire quantification. TCRdb reworked the public reads: Q25 trimming with fastp, MiXCR clone assembly, productive beta chains retained. CDR3 protein duplicates are merged, each entry listing the most common genes and DNA. Here the sample has about 610,000 distinct CDR3 sequences; roughly 10% occur a single time. The ten largest account for less than 5% of the sample. Of note for this clonotype: Its antigen is unknown. The record has no base qualities; no much larger clone is one base away.

From the cysteine through the phenylalanine, the CDR3 covers 15 amino acids. Just the 45-base CDR3 DNA is kept, in frame starting at base 1. V lost 3 bases and J lost 6 bases; the stretch between them is 17 bases long. The CDR1 and CDR2 encoded by the germline V gene (reference sequence) are DFQATT and SNEGSKA. Sequencing used PBMCs from the stem cell graft donor, obtained from the stem cell graft. The rearranged chain carries TRBV20-1 and TRBJ1-4; the D gene is perhaps TRBD1, from 5 matching bases. The TCR comes from a human donor who donated a stem cell graft to a child with acute myeloid leukemia. The nucleotides read TGCAGTGCTAGTCACGAGCGGGGCAGGGATGAAAAACTGTTTTTT. Protein translation: CSASHERGRDEKLFF.